The subject of this entry is one TCR beta chain. Its antigen is not yet known. Per-nucleotide qualities are absent, and no much larger clonotype sits a single base away. These data belong to a study of shared clonotypes between healthy human individuals (dated by TCRdb to 2019 to 2021). Study-wide context: The cohort comprised two women and three men aged 18 to 49 years. Per donor, three plates each were used for CD4 naive and CD4 memory, two for CD8 naive, and one for CD8 memory. The study deeply sequenced blood TCR repertoires of about 5 healthy adults to estimate repertoire size and the extent of clonotype sharing between individuals. To increase sequencing depth and limit assay-specific biases, TCR repertoire library preparation and sequencing were carried out by different laboratories using diverse techniques. Per donor, leukapheresis produced somewhere between about 0.94 and 8.9 billion PBMCs. The paper's findings and limits, for the study overall: Naive subsets generally had larger estimated clonotype richness than memory subsets did. Higher generation probabilities were observed for clonotypes shared by all four sorted-subset donors than for non-shared clonotypes. Pairwise subsampling led to the expectation that sequencing depth would affect the degree of clonotype sharing among donors. Sharing across several donors was observed for roughly 5% of naive CD4, less than 4% of naive CD8, about 2.5% of memory CD4, and about 0.39% of memory CD8 clonotypes. Only blood was sampled, and tissue TCR repertoires likely differ from those in blood. Even with the large sequencing depth, rarefaction of the sorted-subset datasets indicated that sequencing was incomplete. Because the study included a small number of donors, the genetic and exposure-history diversity represented was limited.

The donors were healthy, HIV-negative adults who had no recently reported acute infections or vaccinations. Every donor was a Caucasian adult residing in Nashville, Tennessee, USA. CD4+ T cells were enriched through magnetic negative selection, after which naive cells were positively selected on CD45RA and the remaining negative fraction served as the memory subset. Blood was collected by leukapheresis, and PBMCs were isolated by Ficoll-Histopaque density gradient centrifugation and then cryopreserved in liquid nitrogen vapor phase. Purity and quantity of every magnetically sorted T cell population were checked by analytical flow cytometry. From each sorted fraction, genomic DNA was isolated and quantified by UV absorbance on a Nanodrop 2000c. TCR CDR3 regions were amplified from genomic DNA by multiplex PCR using the deep immunoSEQ assay. Extracted genomic DNA from each cell subset was distributed evenly across all wells of several immunoSEQ 96-well plates, and each plate was treated as a replicate. For sorted subsets, approximately 200 ng of genomic DNA, equivalent to about 30,000 T cell genomes, went into each replicate PCR. Purified libraries were measured with a Qubit 3.0 fluorometer, size-checked on a Bioanalyzer 2100, and measured again with the KAPA Library Quantification kit. Every immunoSEQ 96-well plate was sequenced on a dedicated single-read 150-cycle Illumina NextSeq 550 flow cell. The authors processed their data as follows. Because the immunoSEQ output included only junctional sequences and no quality scores, the filtering could not be the same as the filtering used for full-length reads. Sequences were annotated with PyIR, a Python wrapper for IgBLAST v1.9, using IMGT germline references to assign V/J genes and CDR3. Any read was removed if the V/J assignment was weak (E-value above 1e-6), the CDR3 was missing, or the read contained stop codons, out-of-frame junctions, or ambiguous translated residues. V3J clonotypes were defined as sequences sharing an identical inferred V gene, J gene, and CDR3 amino acid sequence. Percentage overlap between repertoires was calculated by dividing the number of shared unique clonotypes by the size of the smaller repertoire. Richness of each repertoire was evaluated using RTK rarefaction, the Chao1 estimator, and Recon v2.1 estimates of unobserved clonotypes. Generation probabilities for all TCRbeta clonotypes obtained by the gDNA method from four donors were computed using OLGA. This is the immuneACCESS table as TCRdb keeps it, with only in-frame sequences that have V and J called. A part of the clones is gone; compared with another copy, unresolved V genes explain less than half, and the rest is unexplained. The DNA was the basis for D and trimming; V, J and clone size are from that table. The sample table holds around 1.1 million clones, of which around 78% were seen once. The ten largest make up roughly 0.62% of the sample.

Relative to germline, V is missing 5 bases and J is missing 11 bases, with 9 bases of the junction outside any gene match. The germline V gene (reference sequence) gives CDR1 as GTSNPN and CDR2 as SVGIG. The CDR3, cysteine through phenylalanine, is 12 amino acids long. The retained sequence is limited to the CDR3, 36 bases, with the frame set at the first base. The chain is made from TRBV30 and TRBJ1-2, and TRBD1 aligns with 9 junction nucleotides. The sequencing sample was made of memory CD4+ T cells from PBMCs. The cell subset or site label, as the study defines it: CD45RA-negative fraction. The sequence came from a man younger than 30 in good health. Some clones in this sample may be carry-over from other donors' samples. The CDR3 protein: CAWGAGTGTYTF. The DNA sequence is TGTGCCTGGGGGGCCGGGACAGGGACATACACCTTC.